This entry lists 30 T cell receptor beta chains sequenced from one sample in a study of cytomegalovirus exposure and HLA in healthy donors. Amplification used 60 Vbeta primers and 13 Jbeta primers. Repertoires were generated with immunoSEQ multiplex PCR, while TCRdb's copy carries only in-frame clones and drops some. Among about 130,000 clones listed, 60% to 75% were seen once. Sequencing was carried out using PBMCs. The receptors derive from a woman aged 50 to 60 in good health and CMV-seropositive.

The V and J genes are TRBV7-9 and TRBJ1-2, with D unresolved. V was shortened by 5 bases and J by 0 bases, with 10 bases between the two germline ends. The CDR3 spans 14 residues. The germline CDR1 and CDR2 sequences are SEHNR and FQNEAQ (reference sequence). Here the CDR3 DNA reads TGTGCCAGCAGCAATAGCGGCACTAACTATGGCTACACCTTC. This codes for CASSNSGTNYGYTF.

The chain carries TRBV6-5 and TRBJ2-7; 9 positions agree with TRBD1. Germline values: CDR1 MNHEY, CDR2 SVGAGI. This CDR3 spans 15 amino acids. V was clipped by 0 bases and J by 6 bases; unmatched bases: 6. CDR3 bases: TGTGCCAGCAGTTACTCGGGGACAGGGATATTCGAGCAGTACTTC. It encodes CASSYSGTGIFEQYF.

Here the CDR3 reads CASSIDRDRSGYTF. CDR3 sequence (DNA): TGTGCCAGCAGCATAGACCGGGACAGGTCGGGCTACACCTTC. The chain combines TRBV7-2 with TRBJ1-2; 8 positions match TRBD1. The CDR3 is 14 amino acids. J lost 8 bases, V lost 5 bases, and 10 bases had no gene match. The germline V gene encodes CDR1 SGHTA and CDR2 FQGNSA.

This sequence joins TRBV9 and TRBJ2-7; TRBD2 aligns across 11 bases. The CDR3 extends over 15 amino acids. Germline values: CDR1 SGDLS, CDR2 YYNGEE. Trimming at V came to 4 bases and at J to 2 bases, leaving 5 bases not matched to a gene. The DNA of the CDR3 is TGTGCCAGCAGCCCAGGTAGCGGGGGGGCCTACGAGCAGTACTTC. It specifies CASSPGSGGAYEQYF. Complete variable domain (other parts from reference TRBV9 and TRBJ2-7): DSGVTQTPKHLITATGQRVTLRCSPRSGDLSVYWYQQSLDQGLQFLIQYYNGEERAKGNILERFSAQQFPDLHSELNLSSLELGDSALYFCASSPGSGGAYEQYFGPGTRLTVT.

The V gene is TRBV6-6, the J gene TRBJ2-5; 10 nucleotides agree with TRBD2. With 6 bases clipped from V and 3 bases from J, the junction kept 4 bases outside the gene matches. Germline CDR1 and CDR2: MNHNY and SVGAGI (reference sequence). CDR3 size: 14 residues. The DNA of the CDR3 is TGTGCCAGCAGAGCGGGGGGGTTCGAAGAGACCCAGTACTTC. It translates to CASRAGGFEETQYF.

The V call is TRBV27, the J call TRBJ2-1; tentative D call: TRBD2 (7 bases). CDR3 length equals 17 residues. The germline CDR1 and CDR2 sequences are MNHEY and SMNVEV (reference sequence). V was trimmed by 5 bases and J by 4 bases, leaving 21 bases between them. As DNA, the CDR3 is TGTGCCAGCAGTCTCCTGGGGGCTAGCGGACCGTACAATGAGCAGTTCTTC. Protein: CASSLLGASGPYNEQFF.

The chain has TRBV6-6 and TRBJ2-7; TRBD1 might be the D (6 bases). V was pared by 0 bases and J by 4 bases, with 16 bases between. Germline values: CDR1 MNHNY, CDR2 SVGAGI (reference sequence). This CDR3 contains 16 residues. CDR3 loop: CASSYSSSGQHYEQYF. Here the CDR3 DNA reads TGTGCCAGCAGTTACTCGAGTTCTGGACAGCATTACGAGCAGTACTTC.

V is TRBV2 and J is TRBJ1-5, with TRBD1 matching over 7 bases. The length of the CDR3 is 16 residues. V was clipped by 8 bases and J by 5 bases; unmatched bases: 15. The V gene's germline CDR1 is SNHLY and CDR2 FYNNEI. CDR3 coding DNA: TGTGCCAGCGGCCCGGGACAGAACGGTCCCTATCAGCCCCAGCATTTT. Amino acid sequence: CASGPGQNGPYQPQHF.

Comments on this clone: A junction end diverges from the germline sequence, so it may reflect a read error. The rearrangement uses TRBV6-6 and TRBJ1-4; D call uncertain. Germline CDR1 is MNHNY and CDR2 is SVGAGI (reference sequence). There are 14 residues in the CDR3. CDR3 sequence (DNA): TGTGCCAGCAGCCTCGCGCGGGGAAGTGAAAAACTATTTTTT. It is translated as CASSLARGSEKLFF.

CDR3 sequence (DNA): TGTGCCAGCAGCTTGGCCCGGGGGGGCGAATTTCAGCCCCAGCATTTT. It yields the protein CASSLARGGEFQPQHF. V is TRBV5-5 and J is TRBJ1-5; D is perhaps TRBD1 (6 bases). Germline CDR1 reads SGHKS; CDR2 reads YYEKEE (reference sequence). The V end was cut by 0 bases, the J end by 6 bases, with 16 bases between. This CDR3 comprises 16 residues.

The rearrangement uses TRBV6-1 and TRBJ2-7; 8 bases fit TRBD2. Germline CDR1 reads MNHNS; CDR2 reads SASEGT. The V and J ends lost 8 bases and 4 bases, in that order; junction bases with no gene match: 13. The CDR3 is made up of 15 amino acids. The CDR3 region has the DNA TGTGCCAGCGCCTCCTTAGGCGCGGGGGGTTACGAGCAGTACTTC. Protein sequence: CASASLGAGGYEQYF.

This chain connects TRBV7-2 to TRBJ1-5, with D perhaps TRBD1 (5 bases). The CDR3 has 13 residues. V lost 2 bases and J 5 bases, leaving 7 bases between the germline ends. Looked up from germline, CDR1 is SGHTA and CDR2 is FQGNSA. CDR3 coding DNA: TGTGCCAGCAGCTTAATAGGGGATCAGCCCCAGCATTTT. This sequence encodes CASSLIGDQPQHF.

This clone appeared a single time. The V call is TRBV19, the J call TRBJ2-3; 10 nucleotides agree with TRBD2. Germline lookup yields CDR1 LNHDA and CDR2 SQIVND (reference sequence). The V segment lost 3 bases and the J segment 3 bases; nucleotides outside the gene matches: 12. The length of the CDR3 is 18 residues. The DNA for the CDR3 is TGTGCCAGTAGTATTGTTAGCGGGGGGCACCCTGGAACAGATACGCAGTATTTT. Encoded protein: CASSIVSGGHPGTDTQYF.

The chain recombines TRBV6-5 with TRBJ1-4; 9 bases fit TRBD1. With V trimmed by 5 bases and J by 5 bases, 6 bases remained unmatched. CDR1 is MNHEY and CDR2 is SVGAGI in the germline V gene. The CDR3 runs to 15 residues. The CDR3 spells CASSGTGTGNEKLFF. The CDR3 region has the DNA TGTGCCAGCAGTGGAACCGGGACAGGGAATGAAAAACTGTTTTTT.

This rearrangement joins TRBV6-5 to TRBJ1-6, with a possible D match to TRBD1 (6 bases). The CDR3 totals 14 residues. Germline V gene lookup returns CDR1 MNHEY and CDR2 SVGAGI. V was shortened by 6 bases and J by 7 bases, with 13 bases between the two germline ends. The CDR3 spells CASSPERGNSPLHF. As DNA, the CDR3 is TGTGCCAGCAGCCCCGAAAGGGGGAATTCACCCCTCCACTTT.

This chain links TRBV4-2 with TRBJ2-7; 10 bases map to TRBD2. From germline, CDR1 is LGHNA and CDR2 YNFKEQ. The V gene end was trimmed by 0 bases and the J gene end by 2 bases; junction bases not matched to a gene: 13. There are 19 residues in the CDR3. The CDR3 coding sequence is TGTGCCAGCAGCCAAGACAGGAGGTGGTTAGCGGGGGGAACCTACGAGCAGTACTTC. It specifies CASSQDRRWLAGGTYEQYF.

The rearrangement links TRBV7-9 to TRBJ2-1; no clear D. From germline, CDR1 is SEHNR and CDR2 FQNEAQ (reference sequence). The germline V and J ends were trimmed by 5 bases and 7 bases, with 12 bases remaining between them. The CDR3 has 13 residues. As DNA, the CDR3 is TGTGCCAGCAGCCTACGGCCCGGGAATGAGCAGTTCTTC. As protein: CASSLRPGNEQFF.

J is TRBJ2-1 and V is TRBV4-3; D call uncertain. The CDR3 runs to 17 residues. Germline-derived CDR1 and CDR2 are LGHNA and YSLEER. V was shortened by 3 bases and J by 0 bases, with 15 bases between the two germline ends. The CDR3, as DNA: TGCGCCAGCAGCCATCTCTTCGACACAAGCTCCTACAATGAGCAGTTCTTC. It encodes CASSHLFDTSSYNEQFF.

This sequence joins TRBV5-1 and TRBJ2-1, with D tentatively TRBD1 (6 bases). Germline V lookup: CDR1 SGHRS, CDR2 YFSETQ. V was clipped by 8 bases and J by 4 bases, with 22 bases between them. CDR3 length: 16 residues. CDR3 coding DNA: TGCGCCAGAAGGGGGATCGTAGGGCAGGGGTACAATGAGCAGTTCTTC. Protein product: CARRGIVGQGYNEQFF. The variable domain in full, completed from reference TRBV5-1 and TRBJ2-1, reads KAGVTQTPRYLIKTRGQQVTLSCSPISGHRSVSWYQQTPGQGLQFLFEYFSETQRNKGNFPGRFSGRQFSNSRSEMNVSTLELGDSALYLCARRGIVGQGYNEQFFGPGTRLTVL.

CDR3 DNA: TGTGCCACCAGCAGAGGCCCCCAGGAGGTTCAGCCCCAGCATTTT. Translation gives CATSRGPQEVQPQHF. The J gene is TRBJ1-5, the V gene TRBV15; D gene ambiguous. Germline loops: CDR1 LNHNV, CDR2 YYDKDF (reference sequence). This CDR3 region has 15 residues. The V end was cut by 1 base, the J end by 6 bases, with 13 bases between.

This clone has only one observation. The chain uses TRBV12-2 and TRBJ2-7; the table calls TRBD2, which could not be checked here. TRBV12-2 is a pseudogene segment. The CDR3 has 16 amino acids. CDR3 region: CASRNREGPSAYEQYF. The CDR3, as DNA: TGTGCAAGTCGCAACAGGGAGGGTCCATCGGCCTACGAGCAGTACTTC.

V usage is TRBV11-2 and J usage is TRBJ1-6; possibly TRBD1 for D (6 bases). The CDR3 has 17 amino acids. Germline assignment: CDR1 SGHAT and CDR2 FQNNGV. Trimming pared 3 bases from V and 8 bases from J, leaving 20 bases between. CDR3 in DNA: TGTGCCAGCAGCTTGCCCGGGAACAGGGCGGTATATTCACCCCTCCACTTT. It translates to CASSLPGNRAVYSPLHF.

This clone was seen repeatedly, ten times or more. The chain couples TRBV6-5 to TRBJ2-2; 11 bases map to TRBD1. The junction had 4 bases not matched to a gene; V was cut back by 2 bases and J by 5 bases. This CDR3 is built from 16 residues. In germline, CDR1 is MNHEY, CDR2 SVGAGI. The DNA for the CDR3 is TGTGCCAGCAGTTACAGGACAGGGGGCTGGACCGGGGAGCTGTTTTTT. This gives the protein CASSYRTGGWTGELFF.

About this clone: The same CDR3 is also encoded by other DNA sequences in this sample. This chain joins TRBV28 and TRBJ2-3; no reliable D call. The germline V gene encodes CDR1 MDHEN and CDR2 SYDVKM. The CDR3 is 12 residues long. Trimming pared 5 bases from V and 1 base from J, leaving 4 bases between. CDR3 protein: CASSLRTDTQYF. CDR3 nucleotide sequence: TGTGCCAGCAGTCTTCGCACAGATACGCAGTATTTT.

The J gene is TRBJ1-2, the V gene TRBV2, with D perhaps matching TRBD1 (5 bases). Trimming shortened V by 1 base and J by 4 bases, and 13 bases separated the two germline ends. Germline V gene data show CDR1 as SNHLY and CDR2 as FYNNEI. The CDR3 contains 15 residues. Written as DNA, the CDR3 is TGTGCCAGCAGTGAAGTACCGGGGGGTAGCTATGGCTACACCTTC. It specifies CASSEVPGGSYGYTF.

J is TRBJ2-3 and V is TRBV29-1; TRBD2 matches at 8 bases. This CDR3 is 14 amino acids long. V lost 8 bases, J lost 0 bases, and 7 bases stayed unmatched. The germline V gene encodes CDR1 SQVTM and CDR2 ANQGSEA. The CDR3 DNA follows: TGCAGCCTACGGGGGGGGCCGAGCACAGATACGCAGTATTTT. As protein: CSLRGGPSTDTQYF.

This clone has a single count. J is TRBJ2-3 and V is TRBV6-5; maybe TRBD1 (6 bases). V shed 5 bases and J shed 2 bases, with 14 bases lying between them. Germline CDR1 and CDR2: MNHEY and SVGAGI. The CDR3 runs to 15 residues. In DNA, the CDR3 is TGTGCCAGCAGTCCCAACAGGGTACTCACAGATACGCAGTATTTT. It yields the protein CASSPNRVLTDTQYF.

V usage is TRBV30 and J usage is TRBJ2-5; no clear D gene. Per the germline V gene, CDR1 is GTSNPN and CDR2 is SVGIG (reference sequence). The V end was cut by 0 bases, the J end by 10 bases, with 12 bases between. The CDR3 has 12 amino acids. DNA of the CDR3: TGTGCCTGGAGTGTAAAACAGTTTGGCCAGTACTTC. Encoded protein: CAWSVKQFGQYF.

The chain's CDR3 is CASSPNQRGNTDTQYF. For the CDR3, the DNA is TGTGCCAGCAGCCCCAATCAGCGGGGGAACACAGATACGCAGTATTTT. This chain joins TRBV7-3 and TRBJ2-3, with 8 bases matching TRBD2. V was pared by 5 bases and J by 2 bases, with 9 bases of the junction left unmatched. This CDR3 is built from 16 residues. CDR1 and CDR2 from the germline V gene are SGHTA and FQGTGA.

The rearrangement uses TRBV4-1 and TRBJ1-3, with no clear D. Trimming removed 0 bases at V and 2 bases at J, with 11 bases between. The CDR3 is made up of 16 amino acids. Per germline, CDR1 MGHRA and CDR2 YSYEKL. The DNA for the CDR3 is TGCGCCAGCAGCCAAGAGGTCCCTCGAGCTGGAAACACCATATATTTT. Translated, it gives CASSQEVPRAGNTIYF.